Sequencing of this TCR beta chain was carried out in a study of T cells in Graves' hyperthyroidism and ophthalmopathy. Points from the study as a whole: It was a median around 6 months before onset that the model predicted ophthalmopathy.

The V gene lost 5 bases and the J gene lost 1 base, with 14 bases spanning the gap. This CDR3 is 15 amino acids long. Germline assignment: CDR1 LNHDA and CDR2 SQIVND (reference sequence). Exclusion of patients followed from uncontrolled infection, other autoimmune disease, pregnancy or lactation. Clinical symptoms, serum thyroxine, TRAb, thyroid ultrasound and orbital computed tomography informed diagnoses. The investigators amplified TCR beta CDR3 regions from RNA transcripts. The HTBI primer set drove a first-round RT-PCR of the TCR CDR3. TCRdb independently ran MiXCR on the multiplex PCR reads; one entry per CDR3 protein. The sample contains fewer than 650,000 distinct CDR3 sequences, about 14% of which appear only once. About this clonotype: Its antigen is still unknown.

V is TRBV19 and J is TRBJ1-1, with a possible D match to TRBD1 (5 bases). This receptor was obtained from a woman aged 40 to 50 with Graves' hyperthyroidism. Material for sequencing was blood. In nucleotides, the CDR3 is TGTGCCAGTAGTGAGCACAGGACTTCGAACACTGAAGCTTTCTTT. Its translation: CASSEHRTSNTEAFF.